The 10 T cell receptor beta chains below were found in one sample sequenced in a study of cytomegalovirus exposure and HLA in healthy donors. PCR involved 60 Vbeta and 13 Jbeta primers. Only in-frame clones appear in the TCRdb table, and some are missing; sequencing was by immunoSEQ multiplex PCR. The repertoire holds tens of thousands of clones, more than 70% seen once, with approximately 6.3% in the top ten. The sequencing input was PBMCs. The receptors were gathered from a man under 40 in good health and CMV-seropositive.

The J gene is TRBJ2-3, the V gene TRBV6-5; 11 nucleotides agree with TRBD2. The CDR3 sequence is 15 residues long. Germline V gene data show CDR1 as MNHEY and CDR2 as SVGAGI. The ends lost 5 bases at V and 1 base at J; junction bases unmatched: 2. CDR3 coding DNA: TGTGCCAGCAGTCAGGGACTAGCGGGCACAGATACGCAGTATTTT. Protein sequence: CASSQGLAGTDTQYF.

The rearrangement joins TRBV20-1 to TRBJ2-5; D is undetermined. This CDR3 comprises 9 residues. From germline, CDR1 is DFQATT and CDR2 SNEGSKA (reference sequence). Deletions cut 7 bases from V and 3 bases from J, with 3 bases between. This CDR3 reads CSGEETQYF. The DNA for the CDR3 is TGCAGTGGAGAAGAGACCCAGTACTTC.

This clone was counted only a few times. This rearrangement joins TRBV5-1 to TRBJ1-1; D call uncertain. The CDR3 loop spans 13 amino acids. Germline V gene lookup returns CDR1 SGHRS and CDR2 YFSETQ. Deletions cut 6 bases from V and 1 base from J, with 10 bases between. CDR3 nucleotide sequence: TGCGCCAGCACGAGTAGTTCGAACACTGAAGCTTTCTTT. It translates to CASTSSSNTEAFF.

Comments on this clone: The same CDR3 is also encoded by other DNA sequences in this sample. V gene TRBV5-6 combines with J gene TRBJ2-1; TRBD2 agrees at 9 bases. The germline gives CDR1 SGHDT, CDR2 YYEEEE. With 3 bases clipped from V and 6 bases from J, the junction kept 4 bases outside the gene matches. The CDR3 is made up of 14 amino acids. The CDR3 DNA is TGTGCCAGCAGCTCGGGACTAGCCGGCAATGAGCAGTTCTTC. Translating it yields CASSSGLAGNEQFF.

The J gene is TRBJ1-1, the V gene TRBV28; tentatively, D is TRBD1 (5 bases). Germline assignment: CDR1 MDHEN and CDR2 SYDVKM. This CDR3 region has 14 residues. The V end was cut by 2 bases, the J end by 1 base, with 8 bases between. CDR3 residues: CASSLGTGNTEAFF. The DNA for the CDR3 is TGTGCCAGCAGTTTAGGGACTGGGAACACTGAAGCTTTCTTT.

This clone was seen a single time. The rearrangement links TRBV9 to TRBJ1-2; tentative D call: TRBD1 (6 bases). The CDR3 has 18 residues. Trimming shortened V by 0 bases and J by 3 bases, and 21 bases separated the two germline ends. Germline CDR1 SGDLS, CDR2 YYNGEE. Here the CDR3 reads CASSVGSLGRGRDYGYTF. CDR3 nucleotides: TGTGCCAGCAGCGTAGGTAGTCTCGGCAGGGGACGGGACTATGGCTACACCTTC.

The chain is built from TRBV5-1 and TRBJ1-2; TRBD1 matches 10 bases. The V and J ends lost 4 bases and 4 bases, in that order; junction bases with no gene match: 10. This CDR3 is 16 amino acids long. Germline loops: CDR1 SGHRS, CDR2 YFSETQ. The CDR3: CASSALTGGDIYGYTF. The CDR3 DNA reads TGCGCCAGCAGCGCCCTGACAGGGGGCGATATCTATGGCTACACCTTC.

The chain uses TRBV7-8 and TRBJ2-7; 10 bases align to TRBD1. In germline, CDR1 is SGHVS, CDR2 FQNEAQ. With 6 bases clipped from V and 2 bases from J, the junction kept 4 bases outside the gene matches. The CDR3 totals 14 residues. CDR3 nucleotide sequence: TGTGCCAGCAGGCCGACAGGGGGCCCCTACGAGCAGTACTTC. Encoded protein: CASRPTGGPYEQYF. Based on the CDR3 plus reference TRBV7-8 and TRBJ2-7, the full variable domain is GAGVSQSPRYKVAKRGQDVALRCDPISGHVSLFWYQQALGQGPEFLTYFQNEAQLDKSGLPSDRFFAERPEGSVSTLKIQRTQQEDSAVYLCASRPTGGPYEQYFGPGTRLTVT.

J is TRBJ2-1 and V is TRBV9; the match to TRBD1 covers 10 bases. Per germline, CDR1 SGDLS and CDR2 YYNGEE. The CDR3 sequence is 15 residues long. Trimming removed 3 bases from V and 4 bases from J; junction bases left unmatched: 4. The CDR3 reads CASSGGDRGYNEQFF. As DNA, the CDR3 is TGTGCCAGCAGCGGAGGGGACAGGGGTTACAATGAGCAGTTCTTC.

V gene TRBV7-9 combines with J gene TRBJ1-1; D gene unclear. The CDR3 covers 15 residues. Germline CDR1 is SEHNR and CDR2 is FQNEAQ (reference sequence). V gave up 5 bases and J gave up 0 bases, with 13 bases separating them. CDR3 region: CASSRWGGMNTEAFF. CDR3 nucleotides: TGTGCCAGCAGCCGCTGGGGAGGGATGAACACTGAAGCTTTCTTT.